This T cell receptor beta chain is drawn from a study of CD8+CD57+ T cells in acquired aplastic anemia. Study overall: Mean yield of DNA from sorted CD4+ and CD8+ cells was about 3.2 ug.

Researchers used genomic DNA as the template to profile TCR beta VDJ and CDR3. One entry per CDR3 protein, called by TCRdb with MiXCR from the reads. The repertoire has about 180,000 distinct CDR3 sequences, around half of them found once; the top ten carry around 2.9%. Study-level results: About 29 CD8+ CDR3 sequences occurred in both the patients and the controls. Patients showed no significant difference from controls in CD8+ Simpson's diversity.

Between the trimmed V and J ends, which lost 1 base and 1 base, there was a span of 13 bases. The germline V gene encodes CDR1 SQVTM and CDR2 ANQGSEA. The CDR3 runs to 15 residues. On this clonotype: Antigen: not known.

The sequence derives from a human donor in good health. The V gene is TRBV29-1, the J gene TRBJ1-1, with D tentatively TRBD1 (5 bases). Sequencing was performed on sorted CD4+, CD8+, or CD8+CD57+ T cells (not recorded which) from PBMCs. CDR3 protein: CSVEGGRWRNTEAFF. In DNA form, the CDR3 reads TGCAGCGTTGAAGGGGGGAGGTGGAGGAACACTGAAGCTTTCTTT. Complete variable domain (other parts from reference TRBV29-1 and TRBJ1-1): SAVISQKPSRDICQRGTSLTIQCQVDSQVTMMFWYRQQPGQSLTLIATANQGSEATYESGFVIDKFPISRPNLTFSTLTVSNMSPEDSSIYLCSVEGGRWRNTEAFFGQGTRLTVV.